This T cell receptor beta chain was recovered during a study of blood T cell repertoires in COVID-19. About the study: Samples taken during acute and convalescent COVID-19 were collected in the United States, Italy and Spain. In each case, the material was cDNA or gDNA derived from T cells, B-cell-depleted T cells, or PBMCs.

The germline V gene has CDR1 GTSNPN and CDR2 SVGIG (reference sequence). CDR3 length: 13 amino acids. The V gene end was trimmed by 4 bases and the J gene end by 4 bases; junction bases not matched to a gene: 3. Per the original methods: From reference gene primer amplification, estimates of nucleated cell counts were derived. Repertoires were generated with immunoSEQ multiplex PCR, while TCRdb's copy carries only in-frame clones and drops some. D and trimming were read from the DNA, whereas the V and J calls and clone size are those reported in that table. This sample has about 70,000 clones, with over 85% found just once.

The source is a man over 45 with acute or convalescent COVID-19. The sample comprised peripheral blood. This rearrangement joins TRBV30 to TRBJ1-4, with 7 bases aligning to TRBD1. CDR3 in amino acids: CAWTGQFNEKLFF. The CDR3 DNA sequence: TGTGCCTGGACGGGACAGTTTAATGAAAAACTGTTTTTT.